Only one count was recorded for the clone carrying this TCR beta chain. No antigen is known for it. This sample is drawn from a study of shared clonotypes between healthy human individuals. Notes on the study in general: When naive CD4 clonotypes were compared across a handful of donors, about 4.8% were shared. Generation of non-shared clonotypes was less probable than generation of clonotypes shared by all four donors.

Only in-frame clones appear in the TCRdb table, and some are missing; sequencing was by immunoSEQ multiplex PCR. The sample carries about 2 million clones, approximately 95% recorded once. In germline, CDR1 is ENHRY, CDR2 SYGVKD. V shed 0 bases and J shed 6 bases, with 5 bases lying between them. The CDR3 is made up of 12 amino acids. Donors comprised healthy HIV-negative adults lacking recent acute infections or vaccinations. The sequence derives from a man aged 18 to 35 in good health. J is TRBJ1-1 and V is TRBV10-3; D gene unclear. The sequencing sample was made of naive CD4+ T cells sorted from blood. The sample's subset: CD45RA+ positively selected. CDR3 coding DNA: TGTGCCATCAGTGAGTCAGGCGCTGAAGCTTTCTTT. Its translation: CAISESGAEAFF.